This T cell receptor beta chain was recovered during a study of shared clonotypes between healthy human individuals. Study outcomes and limitations: Larger estimated richness was generally seen in naive subsets than in memory subsets.

Details on this clone: The antigen remains undetermined.

Data came from immunoSEQ multiplex PCR; TCRdb stores just in-frame clones and leaves some out. The sample has 1,500,000 or so clones; 98% are singletons. This CDR3 contains 14 residues. Germline V gene lookup returns CDR1 SGHAT and CDR2 FQNNGV. The V end lost 5 bases, the J end lost 1 base, and 11 bases lay between the germline ends. The chain recombines TRBV11-2 with TRBJ1-1, with D possibly being TRBD1 (6 bases). Sample: naive CD4+ T cells sorted from blood. Subset: CD45RA+ positively selected. The receptor comes from a man aged 30-40 years in good health. CDR3 sequence reads: CASSQQQGNTEAFF. The CDR3 coding sequence is TGTGCCAGCAGCCAACAACAGGGGAACACTGAAGCTTTCTTT.